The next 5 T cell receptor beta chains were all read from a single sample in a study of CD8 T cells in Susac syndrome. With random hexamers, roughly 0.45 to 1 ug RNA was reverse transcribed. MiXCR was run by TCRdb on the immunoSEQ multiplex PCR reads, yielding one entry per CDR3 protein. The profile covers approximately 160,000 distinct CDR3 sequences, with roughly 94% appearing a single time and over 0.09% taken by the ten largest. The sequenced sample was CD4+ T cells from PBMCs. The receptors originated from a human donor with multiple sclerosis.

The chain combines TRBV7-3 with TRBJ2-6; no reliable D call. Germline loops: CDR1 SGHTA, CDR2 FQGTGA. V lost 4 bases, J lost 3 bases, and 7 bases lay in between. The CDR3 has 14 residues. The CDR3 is CASSSPGGANVLTF. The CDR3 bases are TGTGCCAGCAGCTCCCCGGGTGGGGCCAACGTCCTGACTTTC.

The CDR3 region is CASSPPGGGHEQYF. Here the CDR3 DNA reads TGTGCCAGCAGTCCTCCCGGGGGCGGCCACGAGCAGTACTTC. The rearrangement links TRBV6-5 to TRBJ2-7; D is perhaps TRBD1 or TRBD2 (6 bases each). This CDR3 is 14 amino acids long. Germline-derived CDR1 and CDR2 are MNHEY and SVGAGI. V shed 5 bases and J shed 5 bases, with 16 bases lying between them.

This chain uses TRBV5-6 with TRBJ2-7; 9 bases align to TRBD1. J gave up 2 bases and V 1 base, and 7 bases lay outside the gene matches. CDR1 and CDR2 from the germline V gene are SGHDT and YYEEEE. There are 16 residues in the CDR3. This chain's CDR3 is CASSLLGTGITYEQYF. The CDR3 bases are TGTGCCAGCAGCTTGTTGGGGACAGGGATAACCTACGAGCAGTACTTC.

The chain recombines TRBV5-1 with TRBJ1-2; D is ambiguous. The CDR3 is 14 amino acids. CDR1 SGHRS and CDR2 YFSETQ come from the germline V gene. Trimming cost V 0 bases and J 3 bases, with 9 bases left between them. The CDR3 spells CASSLELLDYGYTF. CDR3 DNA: TGCGCCAGCAGCTTGGAGCTCCTGGACTATGGCTACACCTTC.

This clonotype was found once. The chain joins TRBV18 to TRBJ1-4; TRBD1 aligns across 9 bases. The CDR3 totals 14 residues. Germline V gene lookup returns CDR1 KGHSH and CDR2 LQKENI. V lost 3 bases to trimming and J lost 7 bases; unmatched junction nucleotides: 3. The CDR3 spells CASSPTGGREKLFF. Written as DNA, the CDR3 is TGTGCCAGCTCACCGACAGGGGGTCGTGAAAAACTGTTTTTT.